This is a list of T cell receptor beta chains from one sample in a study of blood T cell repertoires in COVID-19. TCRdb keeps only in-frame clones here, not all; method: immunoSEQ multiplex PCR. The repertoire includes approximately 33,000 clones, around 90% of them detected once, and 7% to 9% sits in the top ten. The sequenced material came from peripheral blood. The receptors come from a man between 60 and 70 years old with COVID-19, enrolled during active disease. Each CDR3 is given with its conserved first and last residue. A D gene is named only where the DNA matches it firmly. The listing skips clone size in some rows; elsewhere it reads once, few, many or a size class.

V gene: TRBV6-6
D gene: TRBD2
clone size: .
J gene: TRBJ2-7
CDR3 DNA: TGTGCCAGCAGCCCCCCCGGGACTAGCGGGAGCGAGCAGTACTTC
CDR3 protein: CASSPPGTSGSEQYF

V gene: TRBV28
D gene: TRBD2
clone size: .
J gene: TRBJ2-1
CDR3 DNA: TGTGCCAGCAGTTCCCCAGCGGGAGTGAATGAGCAGTTCTTC
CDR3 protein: CASSSPAGVNEQFF

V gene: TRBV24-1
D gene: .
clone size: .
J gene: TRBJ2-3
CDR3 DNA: TGTGCCACCAGTGATTCTGGCTCGCAGGCCCCTACAGATACGCAGTATTTT
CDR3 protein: CATSDSGSQAPTDTQYF

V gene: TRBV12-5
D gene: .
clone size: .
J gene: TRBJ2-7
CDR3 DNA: TGTGCTAGTGGTTTGGGGGGGCCCGGGCGGATCTACGAGCAGTACTTC
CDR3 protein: CASGLGGPGRIYEQYF

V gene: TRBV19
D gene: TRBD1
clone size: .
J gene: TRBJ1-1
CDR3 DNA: TGTGCCAGTAGTTACTTGGACAGGATGAACACTGAAGCTTTCTTT
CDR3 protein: CASSYLDRMNTEAFF

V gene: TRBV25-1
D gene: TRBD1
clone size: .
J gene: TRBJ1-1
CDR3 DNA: TGTGCCAGCAGGGAAGACAGGGCGGTAGGGAACACTGAAGCTTTCTTT
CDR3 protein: CASREDRAVGNTEAFF

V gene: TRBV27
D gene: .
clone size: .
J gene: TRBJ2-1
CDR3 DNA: TGTGCCAGCAGTTTAGAGGCAGGGGTATACAATGAGCAGTTCTTC
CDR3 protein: CASSLEAGVYNEQFF

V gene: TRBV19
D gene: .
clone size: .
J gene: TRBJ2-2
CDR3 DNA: TGTGCCAGTAGTATTAGCCCAGGGTACACCGGGGAGCTGTTTTTT
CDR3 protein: CASSISPGYTGELFF

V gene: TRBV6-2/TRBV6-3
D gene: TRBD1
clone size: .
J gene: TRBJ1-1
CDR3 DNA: TGTGCCAGCAGTTACTCGAGGACAGGGTTTAGGAACACTGAAGCTTTCTTT
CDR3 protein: CASSYSRTGFRNTEAFF

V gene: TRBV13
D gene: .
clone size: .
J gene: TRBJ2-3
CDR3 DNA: TGTGCCAGCAGCGACGGGACTCACGGGGGCACAGATACGCAGTATTTT
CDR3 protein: CASSDGTHGGTDTQYF

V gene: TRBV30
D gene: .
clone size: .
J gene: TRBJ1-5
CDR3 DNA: TGTGCCTGGAGTGTACGGAGCAATCAGCCCCAGCATTTT
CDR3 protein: CAWSVRSNQPQHF

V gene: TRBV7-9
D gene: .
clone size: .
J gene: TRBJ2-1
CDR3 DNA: TGTGCCAGCAGCCTCTCCGGGACTTACAATGAGCAGTTCTTC
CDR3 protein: CASSLSGTYNEQFF

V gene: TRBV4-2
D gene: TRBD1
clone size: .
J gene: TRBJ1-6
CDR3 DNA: TGTGCCAGCAGGACAGGGGAGGAGGGGAGGTCACCCCTCCACTTT
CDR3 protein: CASRTGEEGRSPLHF

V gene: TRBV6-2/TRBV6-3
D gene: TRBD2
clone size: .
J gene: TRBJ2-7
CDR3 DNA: TGTGCCAGCAGTGCCCCAGCGGGGAGCTCCTACGAGCAGTACTTC
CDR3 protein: CASSAPAGSSYEQYF

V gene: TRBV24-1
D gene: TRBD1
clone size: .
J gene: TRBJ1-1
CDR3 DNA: TGTGCCACCAGTGATGGACAGGGCAACACTGAAGCTTTCTTT
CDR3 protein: CATSDGQGNTEAFF

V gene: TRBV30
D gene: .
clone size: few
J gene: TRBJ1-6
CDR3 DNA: TGTGCCTGGAGTGTACTCCGGGGGATCACCGTCAATTCACCCCTCCACTTT
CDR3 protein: CAWSVLRGITVNSPLHF

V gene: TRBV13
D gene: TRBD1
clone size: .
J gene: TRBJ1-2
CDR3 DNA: TGTGCCAGCAGCTTAGGGACAGGGGGCTATGGCTACACCTTC
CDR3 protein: CASSLGTGGYGYTF

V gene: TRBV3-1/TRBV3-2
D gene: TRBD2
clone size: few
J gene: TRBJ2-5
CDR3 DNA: TGTGCCAGCAGCCCTGGACTAGCGGGAGGGCAGGAGACCCAGTACTTC
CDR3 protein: CASSPGLAGGQETQYF

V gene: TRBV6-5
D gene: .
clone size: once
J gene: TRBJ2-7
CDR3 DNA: TGTGCCAGCAAGGGGGGAGGGGGGATAGGTTACGAGCAGTACTTC
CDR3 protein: CASKGGGGIGYEQYF

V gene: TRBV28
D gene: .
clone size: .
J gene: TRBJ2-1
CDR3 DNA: TGTGCCAGCAGTTTTCTCCTGTCAGCGGCCGAGCAGTTCTTC
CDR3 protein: CASSFLLSAAEQFF

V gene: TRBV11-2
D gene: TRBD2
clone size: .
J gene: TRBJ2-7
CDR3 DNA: TGTGCCAGCAGCTTAGTCTTAGGTGCTAGCGGGAGTAAGCAGTACTTC
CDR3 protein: CASSLVLGASGSKQYF

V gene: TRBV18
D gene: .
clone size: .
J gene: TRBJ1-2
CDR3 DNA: TGTGCCAGCTCACCACGGTTGCCCGGAGGCGGCTACACCTTC
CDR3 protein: CASSPRLPGGGYTF

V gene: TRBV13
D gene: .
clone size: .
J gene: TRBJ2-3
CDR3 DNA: TGTGCCAGCAGCTTATCCTCCACAGATACGCAGTATTTT
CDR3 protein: CASSLSSTDTQYF

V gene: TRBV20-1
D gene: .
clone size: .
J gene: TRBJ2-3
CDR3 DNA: TGCAGTGCTAGTGAGGGAGTGGCAGATACGCAGTATTTT
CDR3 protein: CSASEGVADTQYF

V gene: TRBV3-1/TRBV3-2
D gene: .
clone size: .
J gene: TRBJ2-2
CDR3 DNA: TGTGCCAGCAGCCAAGTTAACGGGGAGCTGTTTTTT
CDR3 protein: CASSQVNGELFF

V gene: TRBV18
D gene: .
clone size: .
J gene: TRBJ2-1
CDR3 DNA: TGTGCCAGCTCAAGTTCACTAGATAGCTCCTACAATGAGCAGTTCTTC
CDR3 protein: CASSSSLDSSYNEQFF

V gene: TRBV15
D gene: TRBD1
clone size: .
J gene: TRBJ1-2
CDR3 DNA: TGTGCCACCAGCAGAGGGCAGGGGGCTAATGGCTACACCTTC
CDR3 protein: CATSRGQGANGYTF

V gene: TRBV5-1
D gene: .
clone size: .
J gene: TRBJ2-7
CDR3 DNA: TGCGCCAGCAGCCCTAGCGCCTTAAATCACTACGAGCAGTACTTC
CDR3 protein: CASSPSALNHYEQYF

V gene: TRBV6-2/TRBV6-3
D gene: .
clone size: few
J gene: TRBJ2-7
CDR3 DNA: TGTGCCAGCAGTTACCTATCGACGAGGGCTTCCTACGAGCAGTACTTC
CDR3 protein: CASSYLSTRASYEQYF

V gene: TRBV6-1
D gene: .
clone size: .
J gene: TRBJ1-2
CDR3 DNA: TGTGCCAGCAGTGACATACAGGGAATCGGCTACACCTTC
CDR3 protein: CASSDIQGIGYTF

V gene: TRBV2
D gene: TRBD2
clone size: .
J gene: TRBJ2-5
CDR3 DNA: TGTGCCAGCAGTGTGGGACTAGAAGAGACCCAGTACTTC
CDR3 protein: CASSVGLEETQYF